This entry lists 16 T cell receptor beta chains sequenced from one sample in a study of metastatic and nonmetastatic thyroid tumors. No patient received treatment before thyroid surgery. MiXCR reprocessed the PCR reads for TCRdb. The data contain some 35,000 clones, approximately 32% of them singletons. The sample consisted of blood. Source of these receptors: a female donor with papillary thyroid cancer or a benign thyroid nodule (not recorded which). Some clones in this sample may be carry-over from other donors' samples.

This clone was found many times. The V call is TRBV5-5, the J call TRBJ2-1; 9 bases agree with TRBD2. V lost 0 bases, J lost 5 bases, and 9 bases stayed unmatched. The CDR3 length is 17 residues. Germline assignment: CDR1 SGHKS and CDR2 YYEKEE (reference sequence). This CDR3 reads CASSLEIISGRHNEQFF. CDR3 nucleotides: TGTGCCAGCAGCTTGGAGATTATTAGCGGGAGACACAATGAGCAGTTCTTC.

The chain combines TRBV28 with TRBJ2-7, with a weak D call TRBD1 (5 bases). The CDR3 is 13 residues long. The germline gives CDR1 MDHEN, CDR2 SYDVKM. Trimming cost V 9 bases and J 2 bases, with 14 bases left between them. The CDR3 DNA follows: TGTGCCAGTTTAGAACAGGATGCCTACGAGCAGTACTTC. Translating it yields CASLEQDAYEQYF.

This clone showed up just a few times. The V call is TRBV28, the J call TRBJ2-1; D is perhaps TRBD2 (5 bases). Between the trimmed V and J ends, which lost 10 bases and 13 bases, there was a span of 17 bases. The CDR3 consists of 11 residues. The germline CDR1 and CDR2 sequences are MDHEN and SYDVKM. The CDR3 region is CATSHLASQFF. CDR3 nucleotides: TGTGCCACCTCTCACTTAGCGAGTCAGTTCTTC.

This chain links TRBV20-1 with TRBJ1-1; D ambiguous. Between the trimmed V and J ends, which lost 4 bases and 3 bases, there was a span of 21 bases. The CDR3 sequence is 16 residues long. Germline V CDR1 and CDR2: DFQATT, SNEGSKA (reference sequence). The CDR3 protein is CSAMIGKPNTDTEAFF. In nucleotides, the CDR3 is TGCAGTGCTATGATAGGGAAGCCAAACACGGACACTGAAGCTTTCTTT.

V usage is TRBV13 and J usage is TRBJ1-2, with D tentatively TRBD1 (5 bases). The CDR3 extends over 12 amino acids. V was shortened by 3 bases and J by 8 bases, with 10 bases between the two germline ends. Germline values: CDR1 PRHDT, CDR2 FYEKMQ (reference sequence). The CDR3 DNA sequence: TGTGCCAGCAGCTTGGGTAGGGGCGGCTACACCTTC. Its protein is CASSLGRGGYTF.

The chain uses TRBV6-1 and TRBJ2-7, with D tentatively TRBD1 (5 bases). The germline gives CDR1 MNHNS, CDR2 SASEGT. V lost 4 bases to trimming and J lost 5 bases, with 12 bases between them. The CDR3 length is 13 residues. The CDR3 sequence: CASSVERGNEQYF. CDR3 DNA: TGTGCCAGCAGTGTGGAAAGGGGCAACGAGCAGTACTTC.

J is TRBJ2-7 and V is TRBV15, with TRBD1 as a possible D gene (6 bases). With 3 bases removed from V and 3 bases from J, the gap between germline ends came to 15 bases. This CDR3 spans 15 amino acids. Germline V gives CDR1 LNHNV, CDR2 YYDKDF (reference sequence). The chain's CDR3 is CATSSSTGFIYEQYF. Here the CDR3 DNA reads TGTGCCACCAGCAGTTCGACAGGTTTTATCTACGAGCAGTACTTC.

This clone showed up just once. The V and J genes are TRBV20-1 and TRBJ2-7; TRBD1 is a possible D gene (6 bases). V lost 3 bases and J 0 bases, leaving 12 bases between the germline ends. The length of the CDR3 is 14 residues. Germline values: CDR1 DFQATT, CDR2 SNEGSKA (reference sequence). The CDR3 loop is CSARGGGNSYEQYF. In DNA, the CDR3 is TGCAGTGCTAGGGGTGGGGGCAACTCCTACGAGCAGTACTTC.

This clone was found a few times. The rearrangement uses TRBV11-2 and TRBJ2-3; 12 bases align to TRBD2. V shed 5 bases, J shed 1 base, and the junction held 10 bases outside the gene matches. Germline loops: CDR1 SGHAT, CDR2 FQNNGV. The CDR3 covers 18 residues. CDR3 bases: TGTGCCAGCAGCCACACTAGCGGGGGGTCCTTTGGCACAGATACGCAGTATTTT. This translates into CASSHTSGGSFGTDTQYF.

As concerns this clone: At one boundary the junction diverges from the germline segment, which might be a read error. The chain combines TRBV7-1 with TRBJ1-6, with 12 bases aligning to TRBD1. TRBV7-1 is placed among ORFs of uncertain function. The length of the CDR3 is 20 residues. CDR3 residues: CASSAAPGQGAFRWNSPLHF. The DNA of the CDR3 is TGTGCCAGCAGCGCAGCCCCGGGACAGGGGGCTTTTCGGTGGAATTCACCCCTCCACTTT.

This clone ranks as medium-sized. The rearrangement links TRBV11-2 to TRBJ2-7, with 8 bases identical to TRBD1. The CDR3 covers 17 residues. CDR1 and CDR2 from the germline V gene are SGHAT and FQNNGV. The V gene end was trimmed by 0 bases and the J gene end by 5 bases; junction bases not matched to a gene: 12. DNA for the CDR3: TGTGCCAGCAGCTTAGATCCCCCCCAGGGGGCATCTGACGAGCAGTACTTC. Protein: CASSLDPPQGASDEQYF.

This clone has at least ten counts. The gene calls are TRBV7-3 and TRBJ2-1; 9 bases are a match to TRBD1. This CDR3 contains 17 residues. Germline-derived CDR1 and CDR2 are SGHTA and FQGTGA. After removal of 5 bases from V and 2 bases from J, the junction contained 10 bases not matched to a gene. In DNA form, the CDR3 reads TGTGCCAGCAGCCTCGACAGGGGGATAAATCCCTACAATGAGCAGTTCTTC. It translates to CASSLDRGINPYNEQFF.

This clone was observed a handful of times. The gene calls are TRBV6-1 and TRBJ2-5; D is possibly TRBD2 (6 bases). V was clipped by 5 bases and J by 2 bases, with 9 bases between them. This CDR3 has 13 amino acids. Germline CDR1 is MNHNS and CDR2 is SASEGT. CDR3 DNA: TGTGCCAGCAGTCGGACTATTCAAGAGACCCAGTACTTC. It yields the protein CASSRTIQETQYF.

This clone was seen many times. The CDR3, as DNA: TGTGCCAGCAGTTGTGGGACTAGCGGGGAACTGTCATGCTTCTCGGATGAGCAGTTCTTC. The encoded protein is CASSCGTSGELSCFSDEQFF. The V gene is TRBV28, the J gene TRBJ2-1; 13 bases map to TRBD2. The germline V gene has CDR1 MDHEN and CDR2 SYDVKM. The CDR3 extends over 20 amino acids. Trimming cost V 4 bases and J 8 bases; bases outside gene matches: 20.

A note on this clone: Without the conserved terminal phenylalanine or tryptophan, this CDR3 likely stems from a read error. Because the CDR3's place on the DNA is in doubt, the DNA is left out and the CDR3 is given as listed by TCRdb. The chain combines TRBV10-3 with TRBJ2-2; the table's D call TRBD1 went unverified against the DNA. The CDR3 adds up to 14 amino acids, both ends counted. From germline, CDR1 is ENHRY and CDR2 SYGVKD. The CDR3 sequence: CAISDIGGSVELLY.

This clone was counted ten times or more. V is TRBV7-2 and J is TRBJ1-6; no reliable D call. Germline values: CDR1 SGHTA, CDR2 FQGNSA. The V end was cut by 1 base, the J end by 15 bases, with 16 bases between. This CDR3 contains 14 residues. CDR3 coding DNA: TGTGCCAGCAGCTTAGAAGCGGGCGGGTTTTTCCTCCACTTT. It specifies CASSLEAGGFFLHF.